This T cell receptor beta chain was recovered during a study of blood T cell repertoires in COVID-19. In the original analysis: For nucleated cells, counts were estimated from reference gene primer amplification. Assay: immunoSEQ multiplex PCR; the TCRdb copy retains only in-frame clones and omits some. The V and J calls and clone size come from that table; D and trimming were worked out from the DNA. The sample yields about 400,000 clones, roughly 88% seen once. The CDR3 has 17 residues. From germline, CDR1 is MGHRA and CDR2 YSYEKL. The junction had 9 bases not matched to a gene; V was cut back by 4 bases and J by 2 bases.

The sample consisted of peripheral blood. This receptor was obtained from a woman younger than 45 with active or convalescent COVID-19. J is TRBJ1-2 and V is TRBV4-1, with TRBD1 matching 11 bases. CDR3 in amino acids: CASSLGQGAQANYGYTF. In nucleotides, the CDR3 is TGCGCCAGCAGCCTAGGACAGGGGGCGCAGGCCAACTATGGCTACACCTTC.